One sample yielded the 15 T cell receptor beta chains listed below, sequenced in a study of blood T cell repertoires in COVID-19. The data were produced by immunoSEQ multiplex PCR, yet TCRdb's version contains in-frame clones alone and is incomplete. The data contain some 530,000 clones, 70% to 90% of them singletons. Sequenced input: peripheral blood. The source is a human donor in a cohort sampled during active COVID-19.

This rearrangement joins TRBV3-1 (or the pseudogene TRBV3-2) to TRBJ1-4; tentative D call: TRBD1 (5 bases). V lost 0 bases to trimming and J lost 5 bases, with 13 bases between them. In germline, CDR1 is LGHDT, CDR2 YNNKEL (reference sequence). This CDR3 is built from 16 residues. The CDR3 DNA reads TGTGCCAGCAGCCAAGATGTGGGACTGACAAATGAAAAACTGTTTTTT. Protein: CASSQDVGLTNEKLFF.

The chain is built from TRBV3-1 (or the pseudogene TRBV3-2) and TRBJ2-7; 8 positions match TRBD2. Germline V lookup: CDR1 LGHDT, CDR2 YNNKEL (reference sequence). This CDR3 is built from 15 residues. The V gene end was trimmed by 3 bases and the J gene end by 0 bases; junction bases not matched to a gene: 4. Here the CDR3 reads CASSQGTSLSYEQYF. The CDR3 coding sequence is TGTGCCAGCAGCCAGGGGACTAGTCTCTCCTACGAGCAGTACTTC.

This rearrangement joins TRBV19 to TRBJ2-3, with 8 nucleotides matching TRBD1. Germline CDR1 reads LNHDA; CDR2 reads SQIVND (reference sequence). V gave up 6 bases and J gave up 3 bases; unmatched junction bases: 8. The CDR3 runs 15 residues. In DNA, the CDR3 is TGTGCCAGTAGCACGACAGGGGTTAGTACAGATACGCAGTATTTT. Translated, it gives CASSTTGVSTDTQYF.

This chain joins TRBV4-3 and TRBJ2-2; D unclear. CDR1 is LGHNA, CDR2 YSLEER, per germline. CDR3 length: 17 residues. Deletions cut 0 bases from V and 7 bases from J, with 18 bases between. DNA of the CDR3: TGCGCCAGCAGCCAAGATTATTCGGCAGGCCCTATCGGGGAGCTGTTTTTT. Translating it yields CASSQDYSAGPIGELFF.

The CDR3 reads CASSSTSGRASTGELFF. The CDR3 DNA reads TGTGCCAGCAGCTCGACTAGCGGGAGGGCCTCGACCGGGGAGCTGTTTTTT. The rearrangement joins TRBV6-2 or TRBV6-3 to TRBJ2-2; 14 bases are shared with TRBD2. The ends lost 6 bases at V and 5 bases at J; junction bases unmatched: 8. CDR1 is MNHEY and CDR2 is SVGEGT in the germline V gene. The CDR3 is 17 amino acids.

This clone appeared once. The chain carries TRBV4-3 and TRBJ2-5; D unresolved. Germline V gene sequence: CDR1 LGHNA, CDR2 YSLEER. This CDR3 contains 18 residues. Trimming cost V 0 bases and J 0 bases, with 17 bases left between them. Here the CDR3 DNA reads TGCGCCAGCAGCCAAGAGGCCCCCTCTCTCTCGTACCAAGAGACCCAGTACTTC. This encodes CASSQEAPSLSYQETQYF.

This clone occurred once. In DNA form, the CDR3 reads TGCGCCAGCAGCCAACGTCTAGCGGGAGACGACACAGATACGCAGTATTTT. This gives the protein CASSQRLAGDDTDTQYF. V gene TRBV4-1 combines with J gene TRBJ2-3, with 10 bases that match TRBD2. Germline assignment: CDR1 MGHRA and CDR2 YSYEKL. CDR3 length: 17 residues. V lost 2 bases and J lost 2; bases outside the gene matches: 7.

V usage is TRBV27 and J usage is TRBJ1-2, with 8 bases that match TRBD1. J gave up 3 bases and V 5 bases, and 11 bases lay outside the gene matches. The CDR3 consists of 16 residues. CDR1 is MNHEY and CDR2 is SMNVEV in the germline V gene (reference sequence). For the CDR3, the DNA is TGTGCCAGCAGTCTCACTAGGGCAGGGGGCGACTATGGCTACACCTTC. Residues: CASSLTRAGGDYGYTF.

This clone appeared once. The gene calls are TRBV29-1 and TRBJ1-2; 7 bases map to TRBD1. Germline loops: CDR1 SQVTM, CDR2 ANQGSEA. Unmatched junction bases numbered 9, after V lost 1 base and J lost 4 bases. This CDR3 is 15 amino acids long. The CDR3 here is CSVEVDGTESYGYTF. The CDR3 DNA reads as TGCAGCGTTGAAGTTGATGGGACAGAGTCCTATGGCTACACCTTC.

The J gene is TRBJ1-1, the V gene TRBV7-3; D gene ambiguous. This CDR3 has 14 residues. V was clipped by 5 bases and J by 4 bases, with 14 bases between them. Germline V gene data show CDR1 as SGHTA and CDR2 as FQGTGA. CDR3 amino acids: CASSIEARGTEAFF. The CDR3 region has the DNA TGTGCCAGCAGCATCGAGGCGCGTGGCACTGAAGCTTTCTTT.

This clone was seen just once. The CDR3 DNA reads TGTGCCAGCAGCGTTCAGTGGAGACAGGGCGGCTATGGCTACACCTTC. Residues: CASSVQWRQGGYGYTF. V gene TRBV9 combines with J gene TRBJ1-2; 7 bases map to TRBD1. Germline values: CDR1 SGDLS, CDR2 YYNGEE. The CDR3 is made up of 16 amino acids. Trimming cost V 2 bases and J 4 bases; bases outside gene matches: 11. The full variable domain, its missing parts supplied by reference TRBV9 and TRBJ1-2, is DSGVTQTPKHLITATGQRVTLRCSPRSGDLSVYWYQQSLDQGLQFLIQYYNGEERAKGNILERFSAQQFPDLHSELNLSSLELGDSALYFCASSVQWRQGGYGYTFGSGTRLTVV.

The CDR3 sequence is CASSLQGYTEAFF. The CDR3 DNA reads as TGTGCCAGCTCACTTCAGGGATACACTGAAGCTTTCTTT. The chain has TRBV18 and TRBJ1-1, with D possibly TRBD1 on 5 matching bases. CDR1 and CDR2 from the germline V gene are KGHSH and LQKENI. CDR3 length: 13 residues. Deletions cut 4 bases from V and 3 bases from J, with 9 bases between.

This clone was observed once. The genes are TRBV15 and TRBJ1-1; 7 bases match TRBD1. CDR1 LNHNV and CDR2 YYDKDF come from the germline V gene (reference sequence). The CDR3 sequence is 14 residues long. The ends lost 4 bases at V and 2 bases at J; junction bases unmatched: 4. CDR3 region: CATSIDRDNTEAFF. In DNA form, the CDR3 reads TGTGCCACCAGCATCGACAGGGATAACACTGAAGCTTTCTTT.

The chain recombines TRBV6-5 with TRBJ2-2, with 12 nucleotides matching TRBD2. J lost 10 bases, V lost 2 bases, and 8 bases had no gene match. The CDR3 has 16 residues. Germline-derived CDR1 and CDR2 are MNHEY and SVGAGI. Here the CDR3 reads CASSYPATSGRLELFF. CDR3 DNA: TGTGCCAGCAGTTACCCGGCTACTAGCGGGAGGCTGGAGCTGTTTTTT.

This chain uses TRBV30 with TRBJ1-1; the match to TRBD1 covers 8 bases. Germline CDR1 GTSNPN, CDR2 SVGIG (reference sequence). The trim removed 3 bases at V and 10 bases at J, leaving 13 bases unmatched. CDR3 length: 14 residues. DNA for the CDR3: TGTGCCTGGAGGGGATTCTTGACAGGGGAGCGAGCTTTCTTT. It translates to CAWRGFLTGERAFF.